Listed below are T cell receptor beta chains from one sample, sequenced in a study of cytomegalovirus exposure and HLA in healthy donors. Clones were sequenced by immunoSEQ multiplex PCR, and TCRdb holds only the in-frame ones, with some missing. In the table there are about 200,000 clones, roughly four fifths of which are singletons. Sequencing input: PBMCs. The receptors here all came from a girl between 2 and 10 years old in good health and CMV-seronegative. CDR3s include the opening cysteine and the closing phenylalanine or tryptophan. Fields, in order: V gene, CDR3 protein.

TRBV6-5 | CASSYSIGGDGYTF
TRBV5-1 | CASRMDLNTEAFF
TRBV7-9 | CASRGTGTVVGEQYF
TRBV14 | CASSQGHRTSGGSYEQYF
TRBV10-3 | CATGQGGSTNTEAFF
TRBV21-1 | CASKGTAQHMKFF
TRBV5-1 | CASSLLRSASRVYNEQFF
TRBV5-6 | CASSRGGQTNEKLFF
TRBV6-1 | CASRKAGGPNSPLHF
TRBV6-1 | CASKDRAGNTIYF
TRBV19 | CASSTIQGANTEAFF
TRBV6-5 | CASSFTRGQGGYTF
TRBV27 | CASSSLAWEQFF
TRBV5-1 | CASSLSSGGVVDTQYF
TRBV6-1 | CASSHYEQYF
TRBV29-1 | CSVNQGPGTEAFF
TRBV5-5 | CASRGDSGGTSSETQYF
TRBV18 | CASSPPTGGPYEQYF
TRBV27 | CASSRRGAGYEQYF
TRBV27 | CASSLRTGFYEQYF
TRBV4-2 | CASSHPLKVGADTDTQYF
TRBV7-9 | CASSPQLTEAFF
TRBV29-1 | CSVGRPRAAPTDTQYF
TRBV15 | CATSRELDSSYGYTF
TRBV4-2 | CASSHRDRGYEQYF
TRBV30 | CAWSFEGNTEAFF
TRBV27 | CASTGPGGYEQYF
TRBV6-1 | CASRTKTGDSEEQYF
TRBV27 | CASTSGGLGREQYF
TRBV6-6 | CASSVTGSNQPQHF
TRBV10-2 | CASSDRDRGPYSNQPQHF
TRBV29-1 | CSVVWGPGQPQHF
TRBV2 | CATRGTGGVGNQPQHF
TRBV27 | CASSSPGFNTEAFF
TRBV11-1 | CASSSSAGGDQPQHF
TRBV19 | CASSSGDTQYF
TRBV5-5 | CASISSVSYEQYF
TRBV7-3 | CASSLLQGNEQFF
TRBV5-1 | CASSPFGGLGTNEKLFF
TRBV6-1 | CASSLLAGGASEQFF
TRBV6-5 | CASSYGTGGGWETQYF
TRBV5-4 | CASSLLTSGYFEQYF
TRBV7-9 | CASSFDRGYEQYF
TRBV5-1 | CASSFEGGADTQYF
TRBV21-1 | CASTDRAPMNTEAFF
TRBV7-9 | CASSFHGGRAGEQFF
TRBV5-1 | CASSFAGPYYEQYF
TRBV9 | CASSGQGIINYGYTF
TRBV6-5 | CASSQANYGYTF
TRBV2 | CATQRDLVQGKVNYGYTF
TRBV10-2 | CASSRQGPYNSPLHF
TRBV5-1 | CASSPRRNKGPRGAYNEQFF
TRBV30 | CAWSNSYNEQFF